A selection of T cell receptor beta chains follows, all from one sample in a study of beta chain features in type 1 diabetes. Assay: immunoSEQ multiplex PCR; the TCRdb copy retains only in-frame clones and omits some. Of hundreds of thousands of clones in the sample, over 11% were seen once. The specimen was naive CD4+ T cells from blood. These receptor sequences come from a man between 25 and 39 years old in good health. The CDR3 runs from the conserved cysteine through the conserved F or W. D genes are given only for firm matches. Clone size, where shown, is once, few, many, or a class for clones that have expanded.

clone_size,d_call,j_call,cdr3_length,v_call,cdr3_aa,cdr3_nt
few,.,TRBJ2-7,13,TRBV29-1,CSVDNQGTYEQYF,TGCAGCGTTGATAATCAGGGAACCTACGAGCAGTACTTC
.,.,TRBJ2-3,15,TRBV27,CASIPWGSRTDTQYF,TGTGCCAGCATCCCTTGGGGGAGTCGCACAGATACGCAGTATTTT
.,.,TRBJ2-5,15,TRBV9,CASSVGDRLQETQYF,TGTGCCAGCAGCGTAGGAGACAGGCTCCAAGAGACCCAGTACTTC
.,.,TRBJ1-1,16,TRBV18,CASSPLLWQMNTEAFF,TGTGCCAGCTCACCACTCCTGTGGCAGATGAACACTGAAGCTTTCTTT
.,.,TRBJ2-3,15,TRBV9,CASSVGTTSTDTQYF,TGTGCCAGCAGCGTAGGGACAACCAGCACAGATACGCAGTATTTT
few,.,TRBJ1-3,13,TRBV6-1,CASSEARGNTIYF,TGTGCCAGCAGTGAAGCCAGGGGAAACACCATATATTTT
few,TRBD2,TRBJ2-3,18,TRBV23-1,CASSQCSVAGGRTDTQYF,TGCGCCAGCAGTCAATGCTCTGTAGCGGGGGGGCGCACAGATACGCAGTATTTT
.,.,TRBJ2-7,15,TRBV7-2,CASSLGINRAREQYF,TGTGCCAGCAGCTTAGGCATCAACAGGGCTCGCGAGCAGTACTTC
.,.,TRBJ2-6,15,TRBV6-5,CASSSFPSGANVLTF,TGTGCCAGCAGTTCATTCCCCTCTGGGGCCAACGTCCTGACTTTC
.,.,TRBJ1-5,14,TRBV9,CASSAGQPNQPQHF,TGTGCCAGCAGCGCCGGACAGCCAAATCAGCCCCAGCATTTT
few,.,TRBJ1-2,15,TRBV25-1,CASSELGGIGYGYTF,TGTGCCAGCAGTGAATTGGGGGGAATAGGCTATGGCTACACCTTC
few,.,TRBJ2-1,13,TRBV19,CASSIPNYNEQFF,TGTGCCAGTAGTATCCCCAACTACAATGAGCAGTTCTTC
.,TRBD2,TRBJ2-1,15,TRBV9,CASSATSGSNNEQFF,TGTGCCAGCAGCGCGACTAGCGGGAGTAATAATGAGCAGTTCTTC
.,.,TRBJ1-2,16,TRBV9,CASSSLWGEEGYGYTF,TGTGCCAGCAGCTCCCTGTGGGGGGAAGAGGGCTATGGCTACACCTTC
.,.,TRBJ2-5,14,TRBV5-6,CASRNTGNQETQYF,TGTGCCAGCAGAAATACAGGGAACCAAGAGACCCAGTACTTC
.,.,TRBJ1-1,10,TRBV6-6,CASSRREAFF,TGTGCCAGCAGCCGCCGTGAAGCTTTCTTT
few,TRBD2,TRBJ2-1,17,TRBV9,CASSVLGLAGGHNEQFF,TGTGCCAGCAGCGTACTCGGACTAGCGGGAGGACACAATGAGCAGTTCTTC
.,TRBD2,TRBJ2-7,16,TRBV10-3,CAISARLAGKSYEQYF,TGTGCCATCAGCGCCCGACTAGCGGGGAAATCCTACGAGCAGTACTTC
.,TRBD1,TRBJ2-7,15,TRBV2,CASRIRTGPPYEQYF,TGTGCCAGCCGCATCCGGACAGGACCCCCCTACGAGCAGTACTTC
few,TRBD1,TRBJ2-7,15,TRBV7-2,CASSLRTGGPYEQYF,TGTGCCAGCAGCCTAAGGACAGGGGGCCCATACGAGCAGTACTTC
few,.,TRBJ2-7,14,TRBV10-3,CAISAGPGEGEQYF,TGTGCCATCAGCGCCGGGCCAGGGGAGGGAGAGCAGTACTTC
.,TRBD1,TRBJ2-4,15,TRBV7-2,CASSSGTATRFIQYF,TGTGCCAGCAGCTCCGGGACAGCGACCCGATTCATTCAGTACTTC
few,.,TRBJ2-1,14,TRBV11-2,CASNGQRRGNEQFF,TGTGCCAGCAACGGACAAAGAAGGGGCAATGAGCAGTTCTTC
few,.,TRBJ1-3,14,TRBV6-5,CASKSSTSGNTIYF,TGTGCCAGCAAGTCAAGTACCTCTGGAAACACCATATATTTT
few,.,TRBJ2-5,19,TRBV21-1,CASTFHTLRLAGFQETQYF,TGTGCCAGCACCTTCCATACCCTACGACTAGCGGGTTTCCAAGAGACCCAGTACTTC
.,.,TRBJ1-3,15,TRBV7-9,CASSLDSVSGNTIYF,TGTGCCAGCAGCTTAGATTCGGTCTCTGGAAACACCATATATTTT
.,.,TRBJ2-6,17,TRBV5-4,CASSLDRSVTGANVLTF,TGTGCCAGCAGCTTGGATCGTTCCGTAACTGGGGCCAACGTCCTGACTTTC
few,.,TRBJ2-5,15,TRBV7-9,CASSFGPSYQETQYF,TGTGCCAGCAGCTTCGGACCATCGTACCAAGAGACCCAGTACTTC
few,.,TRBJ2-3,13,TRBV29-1,CSVDRTSTDTQYF,TGCAGCGTTGACCGGACTAGCACAGATACGCAGTATTTT
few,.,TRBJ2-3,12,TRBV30,CAWSLGADTQYF,TGTGCCTGGAGTTTGGGGGCAGATACGCAGTATTTT
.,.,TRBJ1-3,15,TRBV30,CAWSVRQSSGNTIYF,TGTGCCTGGAGTGTACGACAGAGCTCTGGAAACACCATATATTTT
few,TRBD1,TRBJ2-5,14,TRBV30,CAWSADRGFGTQYF,TGTGCCTGGAGTGCCGACAGGGGTTTTGGGACCCAGTACTTC
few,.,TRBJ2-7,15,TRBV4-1,CASSQGLADSYEQYF,TGCGCCAGCAGCCAGGGACTGGCGGACTCCTACGAGCAGTACTTC
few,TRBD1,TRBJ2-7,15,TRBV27,CASSSRTGGVYEQYF,TGTGCCAGCAGTTCTAGGACAGGGGGCGTATACGAGCAGTACTTC
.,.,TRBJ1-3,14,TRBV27,CASSLSQGTNTIYF,TGTGCCAGCAGTTTATCCCAAGGGACAAACACCATATATTTT
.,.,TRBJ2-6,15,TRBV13,CASSSERAGANVLTF,TGTGCCAGCAGCTCGGAGAGGGCTGGGGCCAACGTCCTGACTTTC
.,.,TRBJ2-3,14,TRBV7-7,CASSLGLASDTQYF,TGTGCTAGCAGCTTAGGGCTAGCCTCAGATACGCAGTATTTT
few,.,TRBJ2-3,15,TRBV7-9,CASSRGDSYTDTQYF,TGTGCCAGCAGCAGGGGGGACTCCTACACAGATACGCAGTATTTT
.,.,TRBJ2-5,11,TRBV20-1,CSAHGQETQYF,TGCAGTGCTCACGGTCAAGAGACCCAGTACTTC
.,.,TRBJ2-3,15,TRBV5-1,CASSLSAGSTDTQYF,TGCGCCAGCAGCTTGTCGGCGGGAAGCACAGATACGCAGTATTTT
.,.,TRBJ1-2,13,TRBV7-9,CASSLVSRDGYTF,TGTGCCAGCAGCTTAGTATCTCGTGATGGCTACACCTTC
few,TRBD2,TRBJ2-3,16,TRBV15,CATSRGSGRATDTQYF,TGTGCCACCAGCAGGGGTAGCGGGAGGGCCACAGATACGCAGTATTTT
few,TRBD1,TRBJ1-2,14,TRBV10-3,CAITQGSGNYGYTF,TGTGCCATCACACAGGGGAGCGGTAACTATGGCTACACCTTC
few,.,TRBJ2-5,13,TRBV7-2,CASTDPGKETQYF,TGTGCCAGCACGGACCCAGGGAAAGAGACCCAGTACTTC
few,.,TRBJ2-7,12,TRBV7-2,CASSLAIYEQYF,TGTGCCAGCAGCTTAGCGATCTACGAGCAGTACTTC
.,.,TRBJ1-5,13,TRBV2,CASREYSNQPQHF,TGTGCCAGCAGGGAATATAGCAATCAGCCCCAGCATTTT
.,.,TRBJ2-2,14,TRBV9,CASSVDWGTGELFF,TGTGCCAGCAGCGTAGATTGGGGAACCGGGGAGCTGTTTTTT
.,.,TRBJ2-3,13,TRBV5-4,CASTPRSTDTQYF,TGTGCCAGCACCCCCCGCAGCACAGATACGCAGTATTTT
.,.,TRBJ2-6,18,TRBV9,CASSAGGTSASGANVLTF,TGTGCCAGCAGCGCCGGTGGGACGTCTGCATCTGGGGCCAACGTCCTGACTTTC
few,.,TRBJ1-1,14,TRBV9,CASSVRQADTEAFF,TGTGCCAGCAGCGTAAGGCAGGCTGATACTGAAGCTTTCTTT
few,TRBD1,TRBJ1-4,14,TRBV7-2,CASSWTGGGEKLFF,TGTGCCAGCAGCTGGACAGGGGGCGGTGAAAAACTGTTTTTT